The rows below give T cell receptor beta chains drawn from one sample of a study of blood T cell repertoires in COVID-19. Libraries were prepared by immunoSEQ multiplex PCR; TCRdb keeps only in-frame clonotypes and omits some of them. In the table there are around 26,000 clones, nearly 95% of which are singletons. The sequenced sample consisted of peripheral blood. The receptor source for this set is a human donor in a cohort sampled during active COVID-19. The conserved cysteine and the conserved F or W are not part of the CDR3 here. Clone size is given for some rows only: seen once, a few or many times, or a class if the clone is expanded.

ASRGANYGYT,TRBJ1-2,TRBV6-5,-
ASIKPTDPNTEAF,TRBJ1-1,TRBV6-6,-
ASSSTGTGNYNEQF,TRBJ2-1,TRBV6-5,-
ATNSGSYNEQF,TRBJ2-1,TRBV24-1,-
ASSVTGRGDEQY,TRBJ2-7,TRBV19,-
ASREGLPTDTQY,TRBJ2-3,TRBV2,-
ASSLVRGNSPLH,TRBJ1-6,TRBV5-1,-
ASSLRTGPGNTIY,TRBJ1-3,TRBV7-2,-
ASSLGQGPTEAF,TRBJ1-1,TRBV5-1,-
ASSTRDRTSGANVLT,TRBJ2-6,TRBV21-1,once
ASSLGIQGKDEKLF,TRBJ1-4,TRBV5-4,medium-sized
ASTRWTSGAETQY,TRBJ2-5,TRBV2,-
ASSYRTEPAEQY,TRBJ2-7,TRBV6-5,-
ASSFQGARTDTQY,TRBJ2-3,TRBV7-8,-
ASLTGGAGSTEAF,TRBJ1-1,TRBV28,-
SVGQGGSGNTIY,TRBJ1-3,TRBV29-1,-
ASSPLGDASYEQY,TRBJ2-7,TRBV7-4,-